These T cell receptor beta chains were read from a single sample in a study of regulatory T cells. Repertoires were generated with immunoSEQ multiplex PCR, while TCRdb's copy carries only in-frame clones and drops some. The sample contains about 23,000 clones, around nine tenths of which appear only once. Sequenced sample: conventional CD4+ T cells sorted from blood. These receptors were collected from a child under 18 with CD3G deficiency. Both conserved end residues are part of each CDR3. Fields, in order: J gene, clone size, V gene, D gene, CDR3 DNA, CDR3 protein. D genes are given only for firm matches. Size tells how often a clone was seen (once, few, many) or the class of an expanded clone, and some rows leave it out.

J: TRBJ2-7; size: .; V: TRBV6-1; D: .; DNA: TGTGCCAGCAGTGCGGCGTGGGGCCCCTACGAGCAGTACTTC; CDR3: CASSAAWGPYEQYF
J: TRBJ2-3; size: .; V: TRBV7-9; D: TRBD1; DNA: TGTGCCAGCAGCTTACAGGGGGCGTCAGATACGCAGTATTTT; CDR3: CASSLQGASDTQYF
J: TRBJ2-1; size: .; V: TRBV25-1; D: .; DNA: TGTGCCAGCAGTGAATTGAGGGGCAATGAGCAGTTCTTC; CDR3: CASSELRGNEQFF
J: TRBJ2-1; size: few; V: TRBV13; D: .; DNA: TGTGCCAGCAGTAGGGGAGCGAAAGGTGGGCAGTTCTTC; CDR3: CASSRGAKGGQFF
J: TRBJ2-5; size: .; V: TRBV15; D: TRBD2; DNA: TGTGCCACCAGCAGAGATCGGGGGGATGAAGAGACCCAGTACTTC; CDR3: CATSRDRGDEETQYF
J: TRBJ2-5; size: .; V: TRBV28; D: .; DNA: TGTGCCAGCAGTTCAGTTCAAGAGACCCAGTACTTC; CDR3: CASSSVQETQYF
J: TRBJ2-2; size: .; V: TRBV7-9; D: .; DNA: TGTGCCAGCAGCGACACGGACGTATCCAGGGAGCTGTTTTTT; CDR3: CASSDTDVSRELFF
J: TRBJ2-5; size: .; V: TRBV6-1; D: .; DNA: TGTGCCAGCAGTGAAGTCCATTGGGGCCACGAGACCCAGTACTTC; CDR3: CASSEVHWGHETQYF
J: TRBJ1-1; size: .; V: TRBV27; D: .; DNA: TGTGCCAGCAGTTTTTACCCGGGCACTGAAGCTTTCTTT; CDR3: CASSFYPGTEAFF
J: TRBJ1-2; size: .; V: TRBV6-1; D: TRBD1; DNA: TGTGCCAGCAGTGATAAGGGGGCCGCAGCCTATGGCTACACCTTC; CDR3: CASSDKGAAAYGYTF
J: TRBJ2-1; size: .; V: TRBV5-1; D: TRBD2; DNA: TGCGCCAGCAGCTTGGGACTAGCGGCCTACAATGAGCAGTTCTTC; CDR3: CASSLGLAAYNEQFF
J: TRBJ2-7; size: .; V: TRBV11-2; D: .; DNA: TGTGCCAGCAGCTTAGATGGACAAGCCTACGAGCAGTACTTC; CDR3: CASSLDGQAYEQYF
J: TRBJ2-7; size: .; V: TRBV7-9; D: .; DNA: TGTGCCAGCAGCTCAAACGGGGTGCGGGAGCAGTACTTC; CDR3: CASSSNGVREQYF
J: TRBJ1-1; size: once; V: TRBV30; D: .; DNA: TGTGCCTGGAGTGGTGGTATTACAACGGAAGCTTTCTTT; CDR3: CAWSGGITTEAFF
J: TRBJ2-1; size: .; V: TRBV11-2; D: .; DNA: TGTGCCAGCAGTTTTGGTTGGACTAACGACAATGAGCAGTTCTTC; CDR3: CASSFGWTNDNEQFF
J: TRBJ1-5; size: medium-sized; V: TRBV28; D: .; DNA: TGTGCCAGCAGCCCTCCAGGCTATAGCAATCAGCCCCAGCATTTT; CDR3: CASSPPGYSNQPQHF
J: TRBJ2-6; size: .; V: TRBV6-6; D: TRBD1; DNA: TGTGCCAGCAGCCAAGGGGGCCCTGGGGCCAACGTCCTGACTTTC; CDR3: CASSQGGPGANVLTF
J: TRBJ2-5; size: .; V: TRBV28; D: TRBD1; DNA: TGTGCCAGCTGCCGGGACAGGGGATTTGGAGAGACCCAGTACTTC; CDR3: CASCRDRGFGETQYF
J: TRBJ2-7; size: .; V: TRBV18; D: .; DNA: TGTGCCAGCTCAAGGGGCAGTACCTACGAGCAGTACTTC; CDR3: CASSRGSTYEQYF
J: TRBJ2-7; size: .; V: TRBV19; D: .; DNA: TGTGCCAGTAGTATACTCGGAGGGGAGATGACTCAGCAGTACTTC; CDR3: CASSILGGEMTQQYF
J: TRBJ2-7; size: .; V: TRBV28; D: .; DNA: TGTGCCAGCTCCCGCGACAAGGGGGTCGAGCAGTACTTC; CDR3: CASSRDKGVEQYF
J: TRBJ2-1; size: .; V: TRBV6-1; D: .; DNA: TGTGCCAGCAGGGCCACGGGGGAGCGGTTCAATGAGCAGTTCTTC; CDR3: CASRATGERFNEQFF
J: TRBJ2-7; size: .; V: TRBV5-1; D: .; DNA: TGCGCCAGCAGCTTGGGGGCAGGGGACCTAACTTCCTACGAGCAGTACTTC; CDR3: CASSLGAGDLTSYEQYF
J: TRBJ2-7; size: .; V: TRBV6-1; D: TRBD1; DNA: TGTGCCAGCAGTGAAGCACACAGGGGGACCTACGAGCAGTACTTC; CDR3: CASSEAHRGTYEQYF
J: TRBJ2-3; size: .; V: TRBV28; D: .; DNA: TGTGCCAGCAGTCACGGGACGTATAGCACAGATACGCAGTATTTT; CDR3: CASSHGTYSTDTQYF
J: TRBJ1-1; size: .; V: TRBV5-1; D: .; DNA: TGCGCCAGCAGCTTAAGCTGGAACACTGAAGCTTTCTTT; CDR3: CASSLSWNTEAFF
J: TRBJ1-2; size: .; V: TRBV28; D: .; DNA: TGTGCCAGCAGTCCCGACAGGAACCTAGGCTACACCTTC; CDR3: CASSPDRNLGYTF
J: TRBJ2-1; size: .; V: TRBV5-1; D: TRBD2; DNA: TGCGCCAGCGCCCCAAATTTAGCGGGAGGGCCTAATGAGCAGTTCTTC; CDR3: CASAPNLAGGPNEQFF
J: TRBJ2-7; size: .; V: TRBV28; D: TRBD1; DNA: TGTGCCAGCAGTTCCCTTGGACAGGGGCTTTTCTACGAGCAGTACTTC; CDR3: CASSSLGQGLFYEQYF
J: TRBJ1-5; size: .; V: TRBV28; D: .; DNA: TGTGCCAGCAGTCGGAGGGGCAATCAGCCCCAGCATTTT; CDR3: CASSRRGNQPQHF
J: TRBJ1-1; size: .; V: TRBV19; D: .; DNA: TGTGCCAGTAGGCCCAGTATAGGAGGATCGACTGAAGCTTTCTTT; CDR3: CASRPSIGGSTEAFF
J: TRBJ2-1; size: .; V: TRBV5-1; D: TRBD1; DNA: TGCGCCAGCAGCACGGGACAGGAGTCCTACAATGAGCAGTTCTTC; CDR3: CASSTGQESYNEQFF
J: TRBJ2-7; size: .; V: TRBV12-2; D: .; DNA: TGTGCAAGTCGCTTAGGTACGGACGGCCCCTACGAGCAGTACTTC; CDR3: CASRLGTDGPYEQYF
J: TRBJ1-1; size: few; V: TRBV7-9; D: .; DNA: TGTGCCAGCAGCACGACTAAGGGGGCTGAAGCTTTCTTT; CDR3: CASSTTKGAEAFF
J: TRBJ2-3; size: .; V: TRBV5-1; D: .; DNA: TGCGCCAGCAGCTTGGTCGGGGGAGATACGCAGTATTTT; CDR3: CASSLVGGDTQYF
J: TRBJ2-7; size: few; V: TRBV5-1; D: TRBD2; DNA: TGCGCCAGCAGCCCACTAGCGGGAGGGGTAGCCCACGAGCAGTACTTC; CDR3: CASSPLAGGVAHEQYF
J: TRBJ2-2; size: .; V: TRBV19; D: .; DNA: TGTGCCAGTAAGGGGACGAGGAACACCGGGGAGCTGTTTTTT; CDR3: CASKGTRNTGELFF
J: TRBJ2-3; size: .; V: TRBV7-9; D: TRBD1; DNA: TGTGCCAGCAGCTTCGGACAGGGGAACACAGATACGCAGTATTTT; CDR3: CASSFGQGNTDTQYF
J: TRBJ1-5; size: .; V: TRBV6-1; D: TRBD1; DNA: TGTGCCAGCAGGGAGGGGACAGCAAATCAGCCCCAGCATTTT; CDR3: CASREGTANQPQHF